The clone carrying this T cell receptor (beta chain) was seen once. The data were taken from a study of T cell changes during pregnancy in multiple sclerosis. Using immunoSEQ multiplex PCR, the repertoire was profiled, and TCRdb retains in-frame clones only, with some absent. The sample contains around 46,000 clones, over 75% of which appear only once. The germline V gene encodes CDR1 PRHDT and CDR2 FYEKMQ (reference sequence). The ends lost 7 bases at V and 5 bases at J; junction bases unmatched: 8. The length of the CDR3 is 15 residues. The clonotype originates from a female donor with multiple sclerosis, enrolled in a pregnancy study. This specimen consisted of CD8+ T cells from peripheral blood mononuclear cells, obtained in the second trimester of pregnancy. The chain joins TRBV13 to TRBJ2-1; 10 bases agree with TRBD2. CDR3 protein: CASTQRSGRDNEQFF. CDR3 DNA: TGTGCCAGCACCCAGAGAAGCGGGAGGGACAATGAGCAGTTCTTC.